This TCR beta chain comes out of a study of T cells in localized non-small cell lung cancer. The V gene's germline CDR1 is SGHRS and CDR2 YFSETQ. This CDR3 contains 14 residues. V dropped 4 bases and J dropped 4; count of bases not matched to a gene: 3. The protocol was immunoSEQ multiplex PCR, while the TCRdb copy is restricted to in-frame clones and leaves out a portion. The repertoire holds roughly 34,000 clones, with about nine tenths as singletons. The sample holds a few counts of this clone. The V gene is TRBV5-1, the J gene TRBJ1-5; 9 nucleotides align to TRBD1. This TCR derives from a man aged 35-69 years with stage III lung adenocarcinoma. The source material was peripheral blood mononuclear cells, sampled before any cancer treatment. The CDR3 protein is CASSRGTGNQPQHF. CDR3 bases: TGCGCCAGCAGCCGCGGGACAGGGAATCAGCCCCAGCATTTT.